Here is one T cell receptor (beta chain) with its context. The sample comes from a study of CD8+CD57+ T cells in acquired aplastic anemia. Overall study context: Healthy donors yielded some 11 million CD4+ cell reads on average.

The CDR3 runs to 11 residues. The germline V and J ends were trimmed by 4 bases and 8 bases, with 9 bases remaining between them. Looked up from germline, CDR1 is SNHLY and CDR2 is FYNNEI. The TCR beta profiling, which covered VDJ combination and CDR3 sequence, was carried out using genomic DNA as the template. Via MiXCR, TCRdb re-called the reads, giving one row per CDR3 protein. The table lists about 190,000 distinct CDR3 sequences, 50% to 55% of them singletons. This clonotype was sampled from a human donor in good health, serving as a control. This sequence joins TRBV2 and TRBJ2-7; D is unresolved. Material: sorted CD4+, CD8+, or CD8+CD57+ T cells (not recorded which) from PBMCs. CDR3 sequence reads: CASSVLTKQYV. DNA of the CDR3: TGTGCCAGCAGTGTGTTAACCAAGCAGTACGTC.